This TCR beta chain was recovered during a study of regulatory T cells in long-lasting Graves disease. The study, taken as a whole, reports: When disease was persistent, TRBV28, TRBJ1-2 and TRBJ2-5 were the favored segments.

This CDR3 contains 15 residues. The V segment lost 6 bases and the J segment 2 bases; nucleotides outside the gene matches: 8. Germline lookup yields CDR1 MDHEN and CDR2 SYDVKM. This clonotype was detected only a few times. Antigen specificity is unknown. Time point here: persistent/refractory GD, antithyroid drugs over 5 years with positive TRAb. The TCR library was made from RNA extracted from PBMCs. Sequencing libraries for TCR beta were prepared with iRepertoire HTBI primers and Arm-PCR of CDR3 regions. TCRdb re-analysed the multiplex PCR reads in MiXCR, keeping a single row per CDR3 protein. The sample holds a few hundred thousand distinct CDR3 sequences, roughly a quarter seen once.

The TCR originated in a female donor with Graves disease. The gene calls are TRBV28 and TRBJ2-3; 7 nucleotides align to TRBD1. Source: peripheral blood mononuclear cells (PBMCs), taken when the disease was refractory, from a patient treated with antithyroid drugs. The CDR3 is CASRDTGATTDTQYF. In DNA form, the CDR3 reads TGTGCCAGCAGAGATACAGGGGCCACCACAGATACGCAGTATTTT.